Given below is one T cell receptor beta chain in context. Its matching antigen is unknown. This record belongs to a study of blood T cells in healthy people across ages. Whole-study findings and limits: There was no known CMV status for donors, so expanded clonotype changes were possibly confounded. Calculation of diversity from one million T cells yielded estimates considered to be underestimates.

Germline V lookup: CDR1 MNHEY, CDR2 SVGEGT. Trimming removed 5 bases from V and 7 bases from J; junction bases left unmatched: 5. CDR3 size: 14 residues. For the second PCR, which ran for roughly 7 to 11 cycles, a sample-barcoded 5' primer and a J-beta primer mix were used. MiXCR was run by TCRdb on the 5' RACE reads, yielding one entry per CDR3 protein. The profile shows about 770,000 distinct CDR3 sequences, roughly 44% of them singletons. PBMCs numbering at least 6 million were isolated per sample. V and J are TRBV6-2 or TRBV6-3 and TRBJ1-5, with TRBD1 matching 10 bases. This receptor was obtained from a man in his 60s in good health. The sample was blood. In nucleotides, the CDR3 is TGTGCCAGCAGTAAGAGGACAGGGGGGCAGCCCCAGCATTTT. It yields the protein CASSKRTGGQPQHF.